This T cell receptor beta chain originates from a study of patients and donors after allogeneic stem cell transplantation. The CDR3 totals 12 residues. Germline CDR1 reads MNHEY; CDR2 reads SVGEGT. Between the trimmed V and J ends, which lost 2 bases and 7 bases, there was a span of 9 bases. One entry per CDR3 protein, called by TCRdb with MiXCR from the RT-PCR reads. The sample shows roughly 940,000 distinct CDR3 sequences, more than 15% of them seen only once. This clonotype turned up a few times. The chain joins TRBV6-2 or TRBV6-3 to TRBJ2-7; D not resolved. The clonotype comes from a human donor who was either an allogeneic HSCT recipient or a stem cell or donor lymphocyte infusion donor (not recorded which). It is not recorded whose cells these are; they may come from a transplant donor. The sequencing sample was made of blood, either unsorted or a sorted T cell fraction (not recorded which). The CDR3 reads CASSYIWGEQYF. CDR3 nucleotide sequence: TGTGCCAGCAGTTACATTTGGGGAGAGCAGTACTTC.